The subject of this entry is one TCR beta chain. What it binds is not known. This entry belongs to a study of beta chain features in type 1 diabetes. Study-level findings and limits: Researchers reported that naive, central memory and Treg TCRB repertoires appeared more similar in patients than in healthy donors. People with Type 1 diabetes carried modestly yet significantly shorter TCRB CDR3s in all four CD4+ subsets.

CDR3 length: 13 residues. V was shortened by 3 bases and J by 7 bases, with 15 bases between the two germline ends. Germline V lookup: CDR1 SQVTM, CDR2 ANQGSEA. Using CD45RO/CCR7/CD25/CD127/CD95/CD27, CD4+ naive, central memory, regulatory and stem cell-like memory cells were sorted. Expressed TCRB transcripts were sequenced because the isolated RNA had all been reverse transcribed beforehand. Samples of naive, central memory and regulatory T cells yielded a mean of around 3.4 million reads. Sequenced by immunoSEQ multiplex PCR; TCRdb stores in-frame clones only, minus some. The table lists nearly 700,000 clones, around 15% of them singletons, with approximately 0.021% in the top ten.

Source material: naive CD4+ T cells from blood. This TCR was recovered from a man aged 18 to 29 with type 1 diabetes. The J gene is TRBJ1-1, the V gene TRBV29-1, with D perhaps TRBD1 (5 bases). The CDR3 DNA reads TGCAGCGTTGATAACAGGTTTGTCCTTGAAGCTTTCTTT. Its translation: CSVDNRFVLEAFF. Full variable domain (rest looked up from reference TRBV29-1 and TRBJ1-1): SAVISQKPSRDICQRGTSLTIQCQVDSQVTMMFWYRQQPGQSLTLIATANQGSEATYESGFVIDKFPISRPNLTFSTLTVSNMSPEDSSIYLCSVDNRFVLEAFFGQGTRLTVV.